The 29 T cell receptor beta chains below come from one sample, sequenced in a study of T cell repertoires in aging, cancer and after chemotherapy. TRB rearrangements spanning V, D and J were amplified using mixed TRB-A/B primers. TCRdb re-analysed the multiplex PCR reads in MiXCR, keeping a single row per CDR3 protein. The sample yields about 11,000 distinct CDR3 sequences, 25% to 30% seen once. The template was genomic DNA from peripheral blood, not RNA. The sequencing input was blood. These receptors were taken from a human donor in good health.

This clonotype appeared a few times. V and J are TRBV6-5 and TRBJ1-5, with D maybe TRBD1 (5 bases). This CDR3 region has 14 residues. Per the germline V gene, CDR1 is MNHEY and CDR2 is SVGAGI. V shed 4 bases and J shed 6 bases, with 13 bases lying between them. The CDR3 region has the DNA TGTGCCAGCAGTTTGGTGGAGGGGAGTCAGCCCCAGCATTTT. This encodes CASSLVEGSQPQHF.

The sample holds a few counts of this clonotype. V usage is TRBV27 and J usage is TRBJ1-3; no reliable D call. This CDR3 has 16 amino acids. From germline, CDR1 is MNHEY and CDR2 SMNVEV (reference sequence). The V gene lost 6 bases and the J gene lost 0 bases, with 15 bases spanning the gap. The CDR3 coding sequence is TGTGCCAGCAGCCCGCCCGAGGCTAGCTCTGGAAACACCATATATTTT. Translated, it gives CASSPPEASSGNTIYF.

This clonotype is deemed medium-sized. The J gene is TRBJ2-2, the V gene TRBV7-2; TRBD2 matches at 9 bases. The CDR3 sequence is 14 residues long. Germline CDR1 SGHTA, CDR2 FQGNSA. V lost 6 bases, J lost 6 bases, and 5 bases stayed unmatched. The CDR3 is CASRSSGSSGELFF. The CDR3 DNA reads TGTGCCAGCAGGAGTAGCGGGAGTTCCGGGGAGCTGTTTTTT.

This chain uses TRBV18 with TRBJ2-7; possible D gene TRBD2, 5 bases. Germline CDR1 KGHSH, CDR2 LQKENI. This CDR3 contains 15 residues. V dropped 3 bases and J dropped 0 bases, with 12 bases sitting between them. The CDR3 nucleotides are TGTGCCAGCTCACCTCTCGCTACTAGCTCCTACGAGCAGTACTTC. Translated, it gives CASSPLATSSYEQYF.

This chain connects TRBV5-1 to TRBJ1-6; D is uncertain. The germline V gene has CDR1 SGHRS and CDR2 YFSETQ. This CDR3 is built from 14 residues. V gave up 0 bases and J gave up 9 bases, with 10 bases separating them. The CDR3 region is CASSLGPDISPLHF. CDR3 nucleotides: TGCGCCAGCAGCTTGGGTCCTGACATTTCACCCCTCCACTTT.

By frequency in the sample, this clonotype is medium-sized. The J gene is TRBJ2-7, the V gene TRBV19, with 9 bases identical to TRBD1. The CDR3 runs 15 residues. J gave up 2 bases and V 5 bases, and 7 bases lay outside the gene matches. Germline V lookup: CDR1 LNHDA, CDR2 SQIVND (reference sequence). The CDR3 protein is CASSGLGDRAYEQYF. As DNA, the CDR3 is TGTGCCAGTAGTGGCTTGGGGGACAGGGCCTACGAGCAGTACTTC. Variable domain in full (rest from reference TRBV19 and TRBJ2-7): DGGITQSPKYLFRKEGQNVTLSCEQNLNHDAMYWYRQDPGQGLRLIYYSQIVNDFQKGDIAEGYSVSREKKESFPLTVTSAQKNPTAFYLCASSGLGDRAYEQYFGPGTRLTVT.

This clonotype was counted between two and nine times. The rearrangement links TRBV4-2 to TRBJ2-7; 7 bases align to TRBD1. Germline-derived CDR1 and CDR2 are LGHNA and YNFKEQ. There are 14 residues in the CDR3. J lost 3 bases, V lost 4 bases, and 6 bases had no gene match. CDR3 bases: TGTGCCAGCAGCCCGTCCGGGACAGACTACGAGCAGTACTTC. This codes for CASSPSGTDYEQYF.

The V and J genes are TRBV6-5 and TRBJ1-5, with 7 bases aligning to TRBD1. Per the germline V gene, CDR1 is MNHEY and CDR2 is SVGAGI. After removal of 6 bases from V and 2 bases from J, the junction contained 10 bases not matched to a gene. The CDR3 covers 16 residues. CDR3 in amino acids: CASRDTGERGNQPQHF. CDR3 sequence (DNA): TGTGCCAGCAGGGACACAGGGGAAAGGGGCAATCAGCCCCAGCATTTT.

The rearrangement joins TRBV19 to TRBJ2-7, with D perhaps matching TRBD1 or TRBD2 (5 bases each). V lost 5 bases, J lost 3 bases, and 23 bases lay in between. There are 17 residues in the CDR3. Per the germline V gene, CDR1 is LNHDA and CDR2 is SQIVND (reference sequence). The CDR3 coding sequence is TGTGCCAGTAGTCGTAGTGGGGACGGATGGCCCCACTACGAGCAGTACTTC. It specifies CASSRSGDGWPHYEQYF.

The chain uses TRBV7-9 and TRBJ2-2, with 7 bases matching TRBD2. V shed 6 bases and J 0 bases; nucleotides not matched to a gene: 16. CDR1 SEHNR and CDR2 FQNEAQ come from the germline V gene (reference sequence). CDR3 length equals 19 residues. This CDR3 is CASSPFRGRGSSNTGELFF. The CDR3 DNA reads TGTGCCAGCAGTCCCTTCCGTGGTCGCGGGAGTTCGAACACCGGGGAGCTGTTTTTT.

Details on this clonotype: This may stem from a read error, because a much larger clone lies one nucleotide away. The chain combines TRBV29-1 with TRBJ2-2, with D perhaps matching TRBD2 (5 bases). Germline V gene sequence: CDR1 SQVTM, CDR2 ANQGSEA. The CDR3 runs 15 residues. CDR3 loop: CSVELNQAYTGELYF. The CDR3, as DNA: TGCAGCGTTGAGCTTAACCAAGCCTACACCGGGGAGCTGTATTTT.

V is TRBV20-1 and J is TRBJ1-1; TRBD1 is a possible D gene (6 bases). The CDR3 contains 15 residues. The V end was cut by 5 bases, the J end by 8 bases, with 24 bases between. Germline CDR1 reads DFQATT; CDR2 reads SNEGSKA (reference sequence). CDR3 sequence reads: CSAVKGELRTLEAFF. DNA of the CDR3: TGCAGTGCTGTCAAGGGGGAGCTACGAACACTCGAAGCTTTCTTT.

This chain links TRBV14 with TRBJ2-5, with a possible D match to TRBD1 (7 bases). The germline V gene encodes CDR1 SGHDN and CDR2 FVKESK. The CDR3 totals 15 residues. V dropped 4 bases and J dropped 7 bases, with 19 bases sitting between them. This CDR3 is CASSPSPGRGVTQYF. DNA of the CDR3: TGTGCCAGCAGCCCCAGCCCGGGCAGGGGGGTGACCCAGTACTTC.

This clonotype has only a few counts. The chain carries TRBV10-1 and TRBJ2-1; D remains ambiguous. CDR1 and CDR2 (germline): WNHNN, SYGVQD (reference sequence). This CDR3 region has 12 residues. V was clipped by 5 bases and J by 4 bases, with 6 bases between them. CDR3 in DNA: TGCGCCAGCAGTAACCAGTACAATGAGCAGTTCTTC. Translating it yields CASSNQYNEQFF.

V and J are TRBV6-5 and TRBJ2-1; D unclear. The V gene's germline CDR1 is MNHEY and CDR2 SVGAGI. Trimming removed 2 bases at V and 4 bases at J, with 3 bases between. CDR3 length equals 12 residues. CDR3 sequence reads: CASSYGYNEQFF. DNA for the CDR3: TGTGCCAGCAGTTACGGGTACAATGAGCAGTTCTTC.

There are a few counts of this clonotype. The chain combines TRBV12-3 or TRBV12-4 with TRBJ1-3, with D possibly being TRBD1 (5 bases). V was pared by 7 bases and J by 0 bases, with 16 bases between. CDR3 length equals 16 residues. CDR3 DNA: TGTGCCAGCACCACCGCCGGGACCTTCTCTGGAAACACCATATATTTT. It is translated as CASTTAGTFSGNTIYF.

In its sample, this clonotype is medium-sized. The V gene is TRBV19, the J gene TRBJ1-6, with TRBD1 identical over 10 bases. The CDR3 is made up of 15 amino acids. Germline CDR1 reads LNHDA; CDR2 reads SQIVND (reference sequence). Trimming at V came to 7 bases and at J to 10 bases, leaving 10 bases not matched to a gene. The DNA of the CDR3 is TGTGCCAGTACCACCGGGACAGGGGACGGGTCACCCCTCCACTTT. The encoded protein is CASTTGTGDGSPLHF.

This chain uses TRBV7-2 with TRBJ2-5; TRBD2 agrees at 13 bases. CDR3 length: 16 amino acids. In germline, CDR1 is SGHTA, CDR2 FQGNSA. After removal of 1 base from V and 5 bases from J, the junction contained 4 bases not matched to a gene. The CDR3 loop is CASSLGLAGGGETQYF. In nucleotides, the CDR3 is TGTGCCAGCAGCTTAGGACTAGCGGGGGGCGGGGAGACCCAGTACTTC. Drawing the rest from reference TRBV7-2 and TRBJ2-5, the complete variable domain is GAGVSQSPSNKVTEKGKDVELRCDPISGHTALYWYRQSLGQGLEFLIYFQGNSAPDKSGLPSDRFSAERTGGSVSTLTIQRTQQEDSAVYLCASSLGLAGGGETQYFGPGTRLLVL.

The chain employs TRBV5-4 and TRBJ2-2; maybe TRBD1 (5 bases). Germline V gene sequence: CDR1 SGHNT, CDR2 YYREEE (reference sequence). The CDR3 runs 15 residues. V shed 5 bases and J shed 4 bases, with 15 bases lying between them. The CDR3 DNA sequence: TGTGCCAGCAGTGCCTCAACAGGAAGCACCGGGGAGCTGTTTTTT. This gives the protein CASSASTGSTGELFF.

J is TRBJ1-1 and V is TRBV6-5; perhaps TRBD1 as D (6 bases). Germline CDR1 reads MNHEY; CDR2 reads SVGAGI. With 5 bases removed from V and 4 bases from J, the gap between germline ends came to 11 bases. The CDR3 runs 13 residues. CDR3 sequence: CASSEGGVTEAFF. The CDR3 nucleotides are TGTGCCAGCAGTGAAGGGGGAGTCACTGAAGCTTTCTTT.

This chain uses TRBV5-1 with TRBJ2-7, with TRBD2 as a possible D gene (6 bases). CDR1 is SGHRS and CDR2 is YFSETQ in the germline V gene. There are 14 residues in the CDR3. Trimming took off 1 base at V and 4 bases at J, with 12 bases between the two ends. CDR3 sequence (DNA): TGCGCCAGCAGCTTGTATAGCGGATTATACGAGCAGTACTTC. This encodes CASSLYSGLYEQYF. The full variable domain, with the rest looked up from reference TRBV5-1 and TRBJ2-7, is KAGVTQTPRYLIKTRGQQVTLSCSPISGHRSVSWYQQTPGQGLQFLFEYFSETQRNKGNFPGRFSGRQFSNSRSEMNVSTLELGDSALYLCASSLYSGLYEQYFGPGTRLTVT.

This sequence joins TRBV24-1 and TRBJ2-2; 9 nucleotides align to TRBD2. Trimming at V came to 10 bases and at J to 5 bases, leaving 7 bases not matched to a gene. Germline V gene sequence: CDR1 KGHDR, CDR2 SFDVKD. The length of the CDR3 is 14 residues. CDR3 DNA sequence: TGTGCCACGGGAGGTAGCGGGAGTACCGGGGAGCTGTTTTTT. It codes for CATGGSGSTGELFF.

The chain links TRBV20-1 to TRBJ1-4; 10 bases are shared with TRBD1. CDR3 size: 16 residues. Trimming at V came to 1 base and at J to 7 bases, leaving 9 bases not matched to a gene. The germline gives CDR1 DFQATT, CDR2 SNEGSKA (reference sequence). CDR3 in amino acids: CSARAGTGTGVEKLFF. DNA for the CDR3: TGCAGTGCTAGAGCTGGGACCGGGACAGGGGTTGAAAAACTGTTTTTT.

The chain is built from TRBV7-2 and TRBJ1-1, with D possibly being TRBD1 (6 bases). Germline assignment: CDR1 SGHTA and CDR2 FQGNSA. This CDR3 has 14 residues. Trimming took off 4 bases at V and 5 bases at J, with 14 bases between the two ends. This chain's CDR3 is CASSYRQAGTEAFF. The CDR3 DNA follows: TGTGCCAGCAGCTATAGACAGGCTGGGACTGAAGCTTTCTTT. Variable domain in full (rest from reference TRBV7-2 and TRBJ1-1): GAGVSQSPSNKVTEKGKDVELRCDPISGHTALYWYRQSLGQGLEFLIYFQGNSAPDKSGLPSDRFSAERTGGSVSTLTIQRTQQEDSAVYLCASSYRQAGTEAFFGQGTRLTVV.

This clonotype was seen only once. Germline is not matched at one junction end, which may reflect a read error. The CDR3 is CASSLTGTMNTEAFF. The DNA of the CDR3 is TGCGCCAGCAGCCTCACGGGAACGATGAACACTGAAGCTTTCTTT. This chain connects TRBV5-4 to TRBJ1-1; D not resolved. The CDR3 sequence is 15 residues long. The V gene's germline CDR1 is SGHNT and CDR2 YYREEE (reference sequence).

This chain links TRBV11-1 with TRBJ1-2; D gene uncertain. The CDR3 length is 13 residues. Trimming removed 5 bases at V and 5 bases at J, with 12 bases between. The germline gives CDR1 SGHAT, CDR2 FQDESV (reference sequence). This CDR3 is CASSQRVGYGYTF. CDR3 sequence (DNA): TGTGCCAGCAGCCAGAGGGTAGGGTATGGCTACACCTTC. Complete variable domain (other parts from reference TRBV11-1 and TRBJ1-2): EAEVAQSPRYKITEKSQAVAFWCDPISGHATLYWYRQILGQGPELLVQFQDESVVDDSQLPKDRFSAERLKGVDSTLKIQPAELGDSAMYLCASSQRVGYGYTFGSGTRLTVV.

The chain joins TRBV28 to TRBJ1-2; tentative D call: TRBD1 (5 bases). The V gene lost 6 bases and the J gene lost 4 bases, with 21 bases spanning the gap. CDR1 and CDR2 from the germline V gene are MDHEN and SYDVKM. The CDR3 extends over 16 amino acids. CDR3 residues: CASSYGTLLLIYGYTF. The CDR3 coding sequence is TGTGCCAGCAGCTACGGGACCCTACTTCTCATCTATGGCTACACCTTC.

This sequence joins TRBV27 and TRBJ2-3; the D gene could be TRBD1 or TRBD2 (5 bases each). V shed 7 bases and J shed 6 bases, with 20 bases lying between them. The CDR3 totals 15 residues. Germline V CDR1 and CDR2: MNHEY, SMNVEV (reference sequence). CDR3 in DNA: TGTGCCAGCATCCCGGGACCCGGTGAGGTGGATACGCAGTATTTT. It is translated as CASIPGPGEVDTQYF.

The chain carries TRBV11-2 and TRBJ2-1, with 7 bases aligning to TRBD2. This CDR3 spans 12 amino acids. Trimming cost V 2 bases and J 12 bases; bases outside gene matches: 4. Germline CDR1 SGHAT, CDR2 FQNNGV. The CDR3 loop is CASSLSGTMQFF. The CDR3 bases are TGTGCCAGCAGCTTATCCGGGACTATGCAGTTCTTC.